Detailed here is one T cell receptor beta chain. Its antigen is as yet unknown. The sample originates from a study of T cell repertoires in cytomegalovirus infection. Study as a whole: Indications of both CMV infection and matching HLA type were provided by public TCR beta signatures.

TCRdb reprocessed the reads via MiXCR and lists one record per CDR3 protein. The sample shows hundreds of thousands of distinct CDR3 sequences, about 39% of them seen only once. The V and J ends lost 4 bases and 4 bases, in that order; junction bases with no gene match: 9. The length of the CDR3 is 16 residues. Germline lookup yields CDR1 SGHNT and CDR2 YYREEE (reference sequence). Study-level points and caveats: Ex vivo responses were dominated by HLA-C-restricted CMV-specific TCR beta clonotypes.

This chain links TRBV5-4 with TRBJ2-3; 10 positions match TRBD1. This material consisted of cultured PBMCs, taken from culture after CMV antigen stimulation. The clonotype comes from a human donor in good health (CMV status not recorded). Some clones in this sample may be carry-over from other donors' samples. This CDR3 reads CASSPPTGGVADTQYF. In DNA, the CDR3 is TGTGCCAGCAGCCCACCGACAGGGGGCGTCGCAGATACGCAGTATTTT.